The rows below give T cell receptor beta chains drawn from one sample of a study of Tregs in tolerant kidney transplant recipients. The assay was immunoSEQ multiplex PCR, and TCRdb's table has in-frame clones only and misses some. Seen here are about 240,000 clones, around 82% observed once, and the top ten hold around 0.6%. The specimen was CD4+ T cells from blood. Receptors were obtained from a human donor in good health. CDR3s include the opening cysteine and the closing phenylalanine or tryptophan. The D gene is left open where the match is weak. Clone size is shown for a subset of rows, as once, few, many or a class of expanded clone.

CDR3,DNA,D,J,V,size
CAMGLGGTDTQYF,TGTGCCATGGGATTGGGGGGCACAGATACGCAGTATTTT,-,TRBJ2-3,TRBV28,-
CASSNPSGQEFNTIYF,TGTGCCAGCAGCAACCCGAGCGGGCAGGAATTTAACACCATATATTTT,-,TRBJ1-3,TRBV7-3,-
CASIADRNQETQYF,TGCGCCAGCATTGCGGACAGGAATCAAGAGACCCAGTACTTC,TRBD1,TRBJ2-5,TRBV10-2,-
CSAATDYGYTF,TGCAGTGCTGCAACGGACTATGGCTACACCTTC,-,TRBJ1-2,TRBV20-1,-
CASSLPTTSYSGNTIYF,TGTGCCAGCAGCTTGCCTACTACAAGTTACTCTGGAAACACCATATATTTT,-,TRBJ1-3,TRBV7-9,few
CASSLAGRDAFF,TGCGCCAGCAGCTTGGCAGGGAGGGACGCTTTCTTT,-,TRBJ1-1,TRBV5-1,-
CASSGQDRGGQPQHF,TGTGCCAGCAGTGGCCAAGACAGGGGTGGGCAGCCCCAGCATTTT,TRBD1,TRBJ1-5,TRBV6-1,-
CASSEGGDTGELFF,TGTGCCAGCAGTGAAGGTGGGGACACCGGGGAGCTGTTTTTT,-,TRBJ2-2,TRBV2,-
CASITGVYTEAFF,TGTGCCAGCATAACAGGGGTTTACACTGAAGCTTTCTTT,TRBD1,TRBJ1-1,TRBV6-1,-
CASSSGGQGYWGYTF,TGTGCCAGCAGCTCCGGGGGACAGGGATATTGGGGCTACACCTTC,TRBD1,TRBJ1-2,TRBV2,-
CASSPLLLSYEQYF,TGTGCCAGCAGCCCTCTTTTACTATCCTACGAGCAGTACTTC,-,TRBJ2-7,TRBV7-6,-
CASSLPGPITGEQYF,TGTGCCAGCAGCTTACCCGGGCCTATCACAGGGGAGCAGTACTTC,-,TRBJ2-7,TRBV13,-
CASRRDSANQPQHF,TGTGCCAGCAGACGGGACAGCGCCAATCAGCCCCAGCATTTT,TRBD1,TRBJ1-5,TRBV2,-
CASSPTIPPDTQYF,TGTGCCAGTAGTCCTACGATACCCCCAGATACGCAGTATTTT,-,TRBJ2-3,TRBV19,-
CASGPDTTIYEQYF,TGTGCTAGTGGACCGGATACGACAATTTACGAGCAGTACTTC,-,TRBJ2-7,TRBV12-5,-
CASSLARPGAGGEQYF,TGTGCCAGCAGCTTAGCCCGTCCGGGGGCGGGGGGCGAGCAGTACTTC,TRBD2,TRBJ2-7,TRBV5-4,-
CASSMFGGANTGGLFF,TGTGCCAGTAGTATGTTTGGCGGAGCGAACACCGGGGGGCTGTTTTTT,-,TRBJ2-2,TRBV19,-
CASSRGQDTDTQYF,TGTGCCAGCAGCCGCGGACAGGACACAGATACGCAGTATTTT,TRBD1,TRBJ2-3,TRBV5-4,-
CAISGGQANSYEQYF,TGTGCCATCAGTGGAGGACAGGCGAACTCCTACGAGCAGTACTTC,TRBD1,TRBJ2-7,TRBV10-3,-
CAWSVPLGKLFF,TGTGCCTGGAGTGTCCCCCTGGGAAAACTGTTTTTT,-,TRBJ1-4,TRBV30,-
CAWSRGEDTQYF,TGTGCCTGGAGTAGGGGGGAAGATACGCAGTATTTT,-,TRBJ2-3,TRBV30,once
CASRANSPLHF,TGTGCCAGCAGGGCTAATTCACCCCTCCACTTT,-,TRBJ1-6,TRBV2,few
CASSYNRGQTEAFF,TGCGCCAGCAGCTACAACCGGGGCCAGACTGAAGCTTTCTTT,-,TRBJ1-1,TRBV4-1,once
CASSQVGQTNTGELFF,TGTGCCAGCAGCCAAGTGGGGCAGACGAACACCGGGGAGCTGTTTTTT,-,TRBJ2-2,TRBV4-2,-
CASSLPTDLNTEAFF,TGCGCCAGCAGCTTGCCGACAGATCTTAACACTGAAGCTTTCTTT,-,TRBJ1-1,TRBV5-1,-
CASTVGGTGRRNTEAFF,TGCGCCAGCACCGTTGGCGGGACAGGGCGCCGGAACACTGAAGCTTTCTTT,TRBD1,TRBJ1-1,TRBV5-1,-
CASSGQNIQYF,TGTGCCAGCAGCGGACAAAACATTCAGTACTTC,-,TRBJ2-4,TRBV5-4,-
CASSDSGGATDTQYF,TGTGCCAGCAGTGACTCGGGCGGGGCGACAGATACGCAGTATTTT,-,TRBJ2-3,TRBV6-4,-
CASRQGMNTEAFF,TGTGCCTCGCGACAGGGAATGAACACTGAAGCTTTCTTT,TRBD1,TRBJ1-1,TRBV30,-
CASRRQGRVTQYF,TGCGCCAGCAGAAGACAGGGGAGGGTTACGCAGTATTTT,-,TRBJ2-3,TRBV5-1,once
CASRAGQGAYNYGYTF,TGTGCCAGCAGGGCGGGACAGGGGGCTTACAACTATGGCTACACCTTC,TRBD1,TRBJ1-2,TRBV2,-
CASSSNQGYEQYF,TGTGCCAGCAGCTCGAACCAGGGTTACGAGCAGTACTTC,-,TRBJ2-7,TRBV7-2,-
CASSTDRLSGEQYF,TGTGCCAGCAGTACGGACAGGTTGTCTGGCGAGCAGTACTTC,TRBD1,TRBJ2-7,TRBV2,once
CAKGGTEITGELFF,TGTGCTAAGGGGGGGACAGAAATTACCGGGGAGCTGTTTTTT,-,TRBJ2-2,TRBV7-9,-
CASSPRLVPADTQYF,TGCGCCAGCAGCCCAAGACTAGTCCCGGCAGATACGCAGTATTTT,-,TRBJ2-3,TRBV5-1,-
CASRSPGENTGELFF,TGCGCCAGCAGAAGCCCAGGGGAGAACACCGGGGAGCTGTTTTTT,-,TRBJ2-2,TRBV5-1,once
CTQQFGGSTDTQYF,TGTACCCAACAGTTTGGGGGCAGCACAGATACGCAGTATTTT,-,TRBJ2-3,TRBV6-5,-
CAGKGLRDRDNEQYF,TGTGCCGGGAAAGGGCTCCGGGATCGGGACAACGAGCAGTACTTC,-,TRBJ2-7,TRBV6-1,-
CASSQTQAAGGELFF,TGCGCCAGCAGCCAAACCCAGGCCGCGGGCGGGGAGCTGTTTTTT,-,TRBJ2-2,TRBV4-1,-
CASSQVAGVFRETQYF,TGCGCCAGCAGCCAAGTAGCCGGGGTGTTCAGGGAGACCCAGTACTTC,-,TRBJ2-5,TRBV4-1,-
CASSPGGAGAVEQYF,TGTGCCAGCAGTCCCGGGGGGGCGGGAGCTGTCGAGCAGTACTTC,TRBD2,TRBJ2-7,TRBV5-4,few
CASSPQGKQETQYF,TGTGCCAGCAGCCCCCAGGGGAAACAAGAGACCCAGTACTTC,-,TRBJ2-5,TRBV5-4,-
CASSLTGVGELFF,TGTGCCAGCAGCTTAACAGGGGTGGGGGAGCTGTTTTTT,TRBD1,TRBJ2-2,TRBV9,-
CAISELQGANNEQYF,TGTGCCATCAGTGAGTTGCAGGGGGCAAATAACGAGCAGTACTTC,TRBD1,TRBJ2-7,TRBV10-3,-
CASSEELAVKIWQFF,TGTGCCAGCAGTGAAGAACTAGCGGTGAAGATTTGGCAGTTCTTC,TRBD2,TRBJ2-1,TRBV6-1,-
CASGFGGSPNYGYTF,TGCGCCAGCGGATTTGGCGGTTCACCAAACTATGGCTACACCTTC,-,TRBJ1-2,TRBV5-1,-
CASSRDRDPEQFF,TGTGCCAGCTCCAGGGACAGGGACCCTGAGCAGTTCTTC,TRBD1,TRBJ2-1,TRBV18,-
CASSTSGRTGTYNEQFF,TGTGCCAGCAGTACTAGCGGTAGAACGGGCACCTACAATGAGCAGTTCTTC,TRBD2,TRBJ2-1,TRBV6-7,-
CASSEGQSNEQFF,TGTGCCAGCAGTGAAGGACAGTCCAATGAGCAGTTCTTC,-,TRBJ2-1,TRBV6-5,few
CASSPQGQGYTEAFF,TGTGCCAGCAGCCCCCAGGGCCAGGGCTACACTGAAGCTTTCTTT,-,TRBJ1-1,TRBV5-6,-
CAIRTSGRTGEQFF,TGTGCCATCCGGACTAGCGGGAGAACGGGTGAGCAGTTCTTC,TRBD2,TRBJ2-1,TRBV6-1,few
CASSGTAGANVLTF,TGTGCCAGCAGCGGGACAGCTGGGGCCAACGTCCTGACTTTC,TRBD1,TRBJ2-6,TRBV5-4,-
CASSLDTYNEQFF,TGCGCCAGCAGCTTGGACACGTACAATGAGCAGTTCTTC,-,TRBJ2-1,TRBV5-1,few